A selection of T cell receptor beta chains follows, all from one sample in a study of CD8 T cells in ankylosing spondylitis. TCRdb recomputed calls from the 5' RACE reads with MiXCR, one row per CDR3 protein. The table records 300,000 to 350,000 distinct CDR3 sequences, roughly 10% of them present only once. The sequenced sample was blood, either unsorted or a sorted T cell fraction (not recorded which). These receptors all come from a female donor with ankylosing spondylitis or in good health (not recorded which). Each CDR3 is given with its conserved first and last residue. A D gene is named only where the DNA matches it firmly. Size values are once, few and many counts, or a class for expanded clones, and some rows have none.

DNA,CDR3,D,size,J,length,V
TGTGCCAGCAGCCAACCCGGGAGCACAGATACGCAGTATTTT,CASSQPGSTDTQYF,-,many,TRBJ2-3,14,TRBV7-9
TGTGCCAGCAGCTTAGGGGGCAATGGGGGGACTGAAGCTTTCTTT,CASSLGGNGGTEAFF,-,-,TRBJ1-1,15,TRBV11-2
TGTGCCATCAGTGATTACACCGGGGAGCTGTTTTTT,CAISDYTGELFF,-,many,TRBJ2-2,12,TRBV10-3
TGCGCCAGCACCGTTGGGACACCTAACACCGGGGAGCTGTTTTTT,CASTVGTPNTGELFF,-,many,TRBJ2-2,15,TRBV5-1
TGTGCCAGCAGTGCAAGGACAGCAACAGATACGCAGTATTTT,CASSARTATDTQYF,-,few,TRBJ2-3,14,TRBV6-1
TGTGCCAGCAGCACAGGAGGGGGTACGAGGGTCTACGAGCAGTACTTC,CASSTGGGTRVYEQYF,-,many,TRBJ2-7,16,TRBV7-2
TGTGCCAGCAGCTTCTCGGCAGAAGAGACCCAGTACTTC,CASSFSAEETQYF,-,-,TRBJ2-5,13,TRBV7-9
TGTGCCAGCAGCTGGACTAGCGGCCCGCAAGAGACCCAGTACTTC,CASSWTSGPQETQYF,TRBD2,many,TRBJ2-5,15,TRBV12-3/TRBV12-4
TGTGCCATCAAGGGTGAGGTGCGGGAGGGCCTTGGAGAGACCCAGTACTTC,CAIKGEVREGLGETQYF,TRBD2,few,TRBJ2-5,17,TRBV10-3
TGCGCCAGCGATGCAGGGGGCTACAATGAGCAGTTCTTC,CASDAGGYNEQFF,TRBD1,many,TRBJ2-1,13,TRBV5-1
TGCAGTGCTAGAGGTGGGGCACACACTGAAGCTTTCTTT,CSARGGAHTEAFF,-,many,TRBJ1-1,13,TRBV20-1
TGCAGTGCTAGAGAACCACGGTCGAATGAGCAGTTCTTC,CSAREPRSNEQFF,-,many,TRBJ2-1,13,TRBV20-1
TGTGCCTGGAGTCGGCAGCAGAGCAATCAGCCCCAGCATTTT,CAWSRQQSNQPQHF,-,many,TRBJ1-5,14,TRBV30
TGCAGCGTTGCCTCTCGTTTGAACACTGAAGCTTTCTTT,CSVASRLNTEAFF,-,many,TRBJ1-1,13,TRBV29-1
TGTGCCAGCTCACCAAAAGGTTCGCCTACCAATGAGCAGTTCTTC,CASSPKGSPTNEQFF,-,-,TRBJ2-1,15,TRBV18
TGTGCCAGCAGCTTACCGGGAGGGTATCAAGAGACCCAGTACTTC,CASSLPGGYQETQYF,TRBD2,many,TRBJ2-5,15,TRBV7-2
TGTGCCAGCAGCGACCCGACAGGGGCCTACGAGCAGTACTTC,CASSDPTGAYEQYF,TRBD1,few,TRBJ2-7,14,TRBV7-8
TGTGCCAGCAGCTTACAGGGAATTTCACCCCTCCACTTT,CASSLQGISPLHF,-,-,TRBJ1-6,13,TRBV7-2
TGTGCCAGCAGTTGGGTAGCCTCCGGGACTAGCGGATTCTACGAGCAGTACTTC,CASSWVASGTSGFYEQYF,TRBD2,many,TRBJ2-7,18,TRBV27
TGCGCCAGCAGCGGGACAGCAGGTGGCTACACCTTC,CASSGTAGGYTF,TRBD1,-,TRBJ1-2,12,TRBV5-1
TGCGCCAGCAGCTTAACAGGGGGTGGCGGAAAACTGTTTTTT,CASSLTGGGGKLFF,TRBD1,many,TRBJ1-4,14,TRBV5-1
TGCAGCGTTGCCGGGACAAAATCTAATGAAAAACTGTTTTTT,CSVAGTKSNEKLFF,-,many,TRBJ1-4,14,TRBV29-1
TGTGCCACTCAACCTATAGCGGGAGGATACAATGAGCAGTTCTTC,CATQPIAGGYNEQFF,TRBD2,few,TRBJ2-1,15,TRBV15
TGTGCCAGCAGCTTTTTTTCCCCAGCGGGTATGACAGATACGCAGTATTTT,CASSFFSPAGMTDTQYF,-,many,TRBJ2-3,17,TRBV5-5
TGCAGCGTTGAAGATCGTTGGAACACTGAAGCTTTCTTT,CSVEDRWNTEAFF,-,many,TRBJ1-1,13,TRBV29-1
TGTGCCAGCAGCTTGTACAGGATGAACACTGAAGCTTTCTTT,CASSLYRMNTEAFF,-,many,TRBJ1-1,14,TRBV5-4
TGTGCCAGCAGCTTAATGGTGAACACTGAAGCTTTCTTT,CASSLMVNTEAFF,-,many,TRBJ1-1,13,TRBV7-3
TGTGCCAGCAGTCAGGACTATGGGGGGCAGTATTTT,CASSQDYGGQYF,-,many,TRBJ2-3,12,TRBV28
TGTGCCAGCAGGACCCCCAATTCCGGGGAGCTGTTTTTT,CASRTPNSGELFF,-,-,TRBJ2-2,13,TRBV27
TGTGCCAGCAGCCCAACCAGGCTAGGGAATAATTCACCCCTCCACTTT,CASSPTRLGNNSPLHF,-,many,TRBJ1-6,16,TRBV6-1
TGTGCCAGCTCACCAGTTCCGGGAAATGAGCAGTTCTTC,CASSPVPGNEQFF,-,few,TRBJ2-1,13,TRBV18
TGTGCCAGCAGCTCGTCGCAGGGGAAGCACAATGAGCAGTTCTTC,CASSSSQGKHNEQFF,-,once,TRBJ2-1,15,TRBV7-2
TGCAGTGCTAGAGGTGACAGGTCCAACTATGGCGACACCTTC,CSARGDRSNYGDTF,-,-,TRBJ1-2,14,TRBV20-1
TGTGCCAGCAGCTTGCCCAGTAATCACGGCTACACCTTC,CASSLPSNHGYTF,-,many,TRBJ1-2,13,TRBV5-6
TGTGCCAGCAGCTCGTGGACAGACACCGGGGAGCTGTTTTTT,CASSSWTDTGELFF,-,-,TRBJ2-2,14,TRBV5-5
TGTGCCAGCAGCCGCCCTAGCGGGGGAGGCACAGATACGCAGTATTTT,CASSRPSGGGTDTQYF,TRBD2,many,TRBJ2-3,16,TRBV12-3/TRBV12-4
TGTGCCAGCAGCTTAGGGGGTTGGTATGGCTACACCTTC,CASSLGGWYGYTF,-,many,TRBJ1-2,13,TRBV7-2